This TCR beta chain was recorded in a study of human T cells and chemical hapten exposure. Turning to the study itself: The use of 2% DPC on roughly 2 cm by roughly 2 cm of upper inner arm skin constituted sensitization.

Described treatment: therapeutic diphenylcyclopropenone sensitization with weekly scalp DPC. Trimming stripped 0 bases from V and 0 bases from J, with 5 bases between. Germline V lookup: CDR1 LGHNA, CDR2 YSLEER. CDR3 size: 15 residues. The library labeled individual cDNA molecules by adding unique molecular identifiers to them. TCRdb reprocessed the reads via MiXCR and lists one record per CDR3 protein. The repertoire includes 4,000 to 5,000 distinct CDR3 sequences, about 48% of them detected once, and around 3% sits in the top ten. The chain recombines TRBV4-3 with TRBJ2-2; D not certain. The origin of this receptor is an adult with alopecia areata. Some clones in this sample may be carry-over from other donors' samples. This table probably holds off-target reads from a library built for another chain. The sequences come from whole blood, collected before DPC sensitization or 2, 6, or about 24 weeks after (not recorded which). CDR3 sequence (DNA): TGCGCCAGCAGCCAAGATGCAGCGAACACCGGGGAGCTGTTTTTT. This gives the protein CASSQDAANTGELFF.